A single T cell receptor (beta chain) is shown here with its context. Researchers sorted participants into cohorts using their self-reported clinical history. Recovery meant two consecutive negative NP/OP PCR tests, professional clearance, or resolved symptoms. The data stem from a study of blood T cell repertoires in COVID-19. In germline, CDR1 is LNHDA, CDR2 SQIVND (reference sequence). V was clipped by 8 bases and J by 4 bases, with 17 bases between them. This CDR3 region has 14 residues. Produced via immunoSEQ multiplex PCR; TCRdb's table is partial and in-frame only. The table lists 370,000 or so clones, more than 75% of them singletons.

This clonotype was sampled from a young man who had recovered from COVID-19. Sequencing input: PBMCs or T cells enriched from blood (not recorded which). The V call is TRBV19, the J call TRBJ1-2; perhaps TRBD1 as D (5 bases). The CDR3 sequence: CASFRDSRGYGYTF. The CDR3 nucleotides are TGTGCCAGTTTTCGGGACTCCCGGGGCTATGGCTACACCTTC.